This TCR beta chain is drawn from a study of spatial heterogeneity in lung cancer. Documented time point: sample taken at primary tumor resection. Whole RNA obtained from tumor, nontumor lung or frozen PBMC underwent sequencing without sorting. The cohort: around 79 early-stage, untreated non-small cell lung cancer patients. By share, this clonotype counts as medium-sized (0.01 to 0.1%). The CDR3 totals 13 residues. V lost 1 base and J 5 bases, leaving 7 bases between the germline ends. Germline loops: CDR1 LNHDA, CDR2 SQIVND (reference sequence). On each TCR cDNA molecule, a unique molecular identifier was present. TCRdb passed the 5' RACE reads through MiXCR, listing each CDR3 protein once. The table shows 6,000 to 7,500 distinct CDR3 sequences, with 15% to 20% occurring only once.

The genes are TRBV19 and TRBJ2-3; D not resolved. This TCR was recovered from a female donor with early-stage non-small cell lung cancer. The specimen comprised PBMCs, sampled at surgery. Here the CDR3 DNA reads TGTGCCAGTAGTATAGTGGTCCAAGATACGCAGTATTTT. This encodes CASSIVVQDTQYF.